One and the same sample provided the 13 T cell receptor beta chains below, sequenced in a study of blood T cell repertoires in COVID-19 (TCRdb year 2020). The library was made by the immunoSEQ multiplex PCR assay. The table comes from immuneACCESS by way of TCRdb, which keeps in-frame sequences with V and J called. Part of the clones is missing from these tables; in studies checked, under half for an unresolved V gene and the rest for unknown reasons. This sample comprises just over 350,000 clones, 75% to 90% of them detected only once. The ten largest clonotypes hold roughly 7.2% of the sample. Sequenced material: peripheral blood. These receptors all come from a woman aged 55-69 years with COVID-19, enrolled during active disease.

The chain is built from TRBV7-6 and TRBJ1-5; 11 bases agree with TRBD1. CDR3 length: 16 residues. V gave up 4 bases and J gave up 1 base; unmatched junction bases: 3. In germline, CDR1 is SGHVS, CDR2 FNYEAQ. The CDR3 DNA follows: TGTGCCAGCAGCTACGGGACAGGGGGGAGCAATCAGCCCCAGCATTTT. Residues: CASSYGTGGSNQPQHF.

The DNA for the CDR3 is TGCGCCAGCAGGGGGGGCCGACAGGGAGTGAACACTGAAGCTTTCTTT. It encodes CASRGGRQGVNTEAFF. The genes are TRBV5-1 and TRBJ1-1; 7 bases fit TRBD1. CDR3 length equals 16 residues. From germline, CDR1 is SGHRS and CDR2 YFSETQ. The J segment lost 0 bases and the V segment lost 5 bases, leaving 10 bases of the junction unmatched. The entire variable domain, with the rest obtained from reference TRBV5-1 and TRBJ1-1, is as follows: KAGVTQTPRYLIKTRGQQVTLSCSPISGHRSVSWYQQTPGQGLQFLFEYFSETQRNKGNFPGRFSGRQFSNSRSEMNVSTLELGDSALYLCASRGGRQGVNTEAFFGQGTRLTVV.

The genes are TRBV9 and TRBJ2-7, with 8 positions matching TRBD2. J gave up 9 bases and V 3 bases, and 11 bases lay outside the gene matches. The germline CDR1 and CDR2 sequences are SGDLS and YYNGEE. The CDR3 is made up of 14 amino acids. The CDR3 spells CASSADGGGGGQYF. CDR3 coding DNA: TGTGCCAGCAGCGCGGACGGGGGGGGCGGCGGGCAGTACTTC.

The rearrangement joins TRBV5-8 to TRBJ1-2; 8 bases align to TRBD1. There are 15 residues in the CDR3. J gave up 6 bases and V 0 bases, and 7 bases lay outside the gene matches. Per the germline V gene, CDR1 is SGHTS and CDR2 is YDEGEE. CDR3 in DNA: TGTGCCAGCAGCTTGGGCCCCGGGACAGGAGATGGCTACACCTTC. The encoded protein is CASSLGPGTGDGYTF.

The chain is built from TRBV13 and TRBJ1-1, with TRBD1 matching over 8 bases. Looked up from germline, CDR1 is PRHDT and CDR2 is FYEKMQ (reference sequence). CDR3 length equals 15 residues. V shed 7 bases and J 5 bases; nucleotides not matched to a gene: 12. The CDR3 nucleotides are TGTGCCAGCAACTATATCGACAGGGGATTGACTGAAGCTTTCTTT. It translates to CASNYIDRGLTEAFF.

The chain recombines TRBV5-1 with TRBJ2-7; the match to TRBD1 covers 7 bases. Germline-derived CDR1 and CDR2 are SGHRS and YFSETQ. CDR3 length: 12 residues. V lost 4 bases to trimming and J lost 6 bases; unmatched junction nucleotides: 4. DNA of the CDR3: TGCGCCAGCAGCCAGACAGGGTCCGAGCAGTACTTC. Translated: CASSQTGSEQYF.

This clone was recorded a few times. J is TRBJ1-1 and V is TRBV18; D may be TRBD1 (5 bases). V lost 5 bases, J lost 0 bases, and 7 bases lay in between. Germline loops: CDR1 KGHSH, CDR2 LQKENI. The CDR3 is 13 amino acids. This CDR3 is CASSTTVNTEAFF. The CDR3 nucleotides read TGTGCCAGCTCAACGACAGTGAACACTGAAGCTTTCTTT.

The chain is built from TRBV5-1 and TRBJ2-3; the match to TRBD2 covers 10 bases. The CDR3 has 16 amino acids. Germline loops: CDR1 SGHRS, CDR2 YFSETQ. V was pared by 7 bases and J by 2 bases, with 10 bases of the junction left unmatched. The CDR3 nucleotides read TGCGCCAGCTCGGGAGCTAGCGGGGGTTCCACAGATACGCAGTATTTT. It encodes CASSGASGGSTDTQYF.

The chain joins TRBV27 to TRBJ2-7, with 9 bases fitting TRBD1. The CDR3 is 15 amino acids. V shed 3 bases and J 4 bases; nucleotides not matched to a gene: 7. The germline V gene has CDR1 MNHEY and CDR2 SMNVEV (reference sequence). In DNA, the CDR3 is TGTGCCAGCAGTTTCCAGGGACAGGGAAGGTACGAGCAGTACTTC. Its protein product is CASSFQGQGRYEQYF.

This clone was detected only once. This chain's CDR3 is CASSAQGVRGPDTQYF. As DNA, the CDR3 is TGTGCCAGCAGTGCCCAGGGGGTTAGGGGCCCAGATACGCAGTATTTT. The V call is TRBV6-1, the J call TRBJ2-3, with 7 nucleotides matching TRBD1. Germline V gene data show CDR1 as MNHNS and CDR2 as SASEGT. There are 16 residues in the CDR3. Trimming removed 4 bases from V and 4 bases from J; junction bases left unmatched: 11.

This chain links TRBV2 with TRBJ1-4; perhaps TRBD1 as D (6 bases). Looked up from germline, CDR1 is SNHLY and CDR2 is FYNNEI. The V gene lost 6 bases and the J gene lost 2 bases, with 22 bases spanning the gap. CDR3 length equals 18 residues. The CDR3 loop reads CASSLAWGGRKTNEKLFF. The CDR3 DNA reads TGTGCCAGCAGCCTAGCTTGGGGGGGGCGGAAGACTAATGAAAAACTGTTTTTT.

The chain recombines TRBV5-5 with TRBJ1-2; 8 bases align to TRBD1. Trimming at V came to 4 bases and at J to 2 bases, leaving 4 bases not matched to a gene. This CDR3 has 14 residues. In germline, CDR1 is SGHKS, CDR2 YYEKEE (reference sequence). In DNA form, the CDR3 reads TGTGCCAGCAGCACCAACAGGGGGAACTATGGCTACACCTTC. Translating it yields CASSTNRGNYGYTF. The full variable domain, its missing parts supplied by reference TRBV5-5 and TRBJ1-2, is DAGVTQSPTHLIKTRGQQVTLRCSPISGHKSVSWYQQVLGQGPQFIFQYYEKEERGRGNFPDRFSARQFPNYSSELNVNALLLGDSALYLCASSTNRGNYGYTFGSGTRLTVV.

J is TRBJ2-7 and V is TRBV5-5, with 11 bases matching TRBD2. This CDR3 spans 13 amino acids. Germline V lookup: CDR1 SGHKS, CDR2 YYEKEE (reference sequence). The junction had 7 bases not matched to a gene; V was cut back by 7 bases and J by 7 bases. The CDR3 reads CASRASGGREQYF. The CDR3 DNA follows: TGTGCCAGCCGTGCTAGCGGGGGGCGAGAGCAGTACTTC. The complete variable domain, with remaining parts taken from reference TRBV5-5 and TRBJ2-7, reads DAGVTQSPTHLIKTRGQQVTLRCSPISGHKSVSWYQQVLGQGPQFIFQYYEKEERGRGNFPDRFSARQFPNYSSELNVNALLLGDSALYLCASRASGGREQYFGPGTRLTVT.